This is a list of T cell receptor beta chains from one sample in a study of T cell changes during pregnancy in multiple sclerosis. The protocol was immunoSEQ multiplex PCR, while the TCRdb copy is restricted to in-frame clones and leaves out a portion. The profile covers more than 50,000 clones, with 91% appearing a single time and 0.65% to 1% taken by the ten largest. The sample here was peripheral blood, taken before pregnancy. All receptors derive from a female donor with multiple sclerosis, enrolled in a pregnancy study. CDR3s include the opening cysteine and the closing phenylalanine or tryptophan. A D gene is named only where the DNA matches it firmly. Rows may omit the clone size; those that give it use once, few, many or a size class.

>-|TRBJ2-3|-|TRBV11-2
TGTGCCAGCAGCTTAGAGGGGACAGGCGGGACTAGCTACCCAGATACGCAGTATTTT
CASSLEGTGGTSYPDTQYF
>-|TRBJ1-1|-|TRBV29-1
TGCAGCGTTTTCCGACAGTTGAACACTGAAGCTTTCTTT
CSVFRQLNTEAFF
>-|TRBJ2-1|-|TRBV7-2
TGTGCCAGCAGCTTAGCGATAGCAGTCAATGAGCAGTTCTTC
CASSLAIAVNEQFF
>-|TRBJ1-6|TRBD1|TRBV28
TGTGCCAGCAGTTTATTACGACAGGGTCTTTCACCCCTCCACTTT
CASSLLRQGLSPLHF
>-|TRBJ1-2|TRBD1|TRBV19
TGTGCCAGTAGTATCGCAGGGGGTATGAATGGCTACACCTTC
CASSIAGGMNGYTF
>-|TRBJ2-2|-|TRBV30
TGTGCCTGGAGGTCGACCGGGGAGCTGTTTTTT
CAWRSTGELFF
>few|TRBJ2-7|TRBD1|TRBV27
TGTGCCAGCAGTCGGACAGGGGATGCCTACGAGCAGTACTTC
CASSRTGDAYEQYF
>-|TRBJ2-4|-|TRBV10-1
TGCGCCAGCAGTGTTCGGGGGTTAATAGCCAAAAACATTCAGTACTTC
CASSVRGLIAKNIQYF
>few|TRBJ1-5|TRBD1|TRBV4-1
TGCGCCAGCAGCCAGTCGGACAGGGGCAATCAGCCCCAGCATTTT
CASSQSDRGNQPQHF
>-|TRBJ1-6|TRBD1|TRBV9
TGTGCCAGCAGCGTAGAGGGACAGTATAATTCACCCCTCCACTTT
CASSVEGQYNSPLHF
>-|TRBJ2-3|-|TRBV9
TGTGCCAGCAGCGTACTGAGCGCAGATACGCAGTATTTT
CASSVLSADTQYF
>-|TRBJ2-3|TRBD2|TRBV2
TGTGCCAGCAGTGTAAGACTAGCGGTAGATACGCAGTATTTT
CASSVRLAVDTQYF
>-|TRBJ1-2|-|TRBV19
TGTGCCAGTCTGAGGGGGGGTGTATATGGCTACACCTTC
CASLRGGVYGYTF
>-|TRBJ2-7|-|TRBV5-6
TGTGCCAGCAGCTTGGGACAGTACTACGAGCAGTACTTC
CASSLGQYYEQYF
>few|TRBJ2-2|-|TRBV6-4
TGTGCCAGCAGTGAAAGGGAGGTTGGCACCGGGGAGCTGTTTTTT
CASSEREVGTGELFF
>-|TRBJ1-6|-|TRBV11-1
TGTGCCAGCAGCTTCAGTCGGGTCGCACCCCTCCACTTT
CASSFSRVAPLHF
>-|TRBJ1-1|-|TRBV4-2
TGTGCCAGCAGCCAAGTGGGCAGTGAAGCTTTCTTT
CASSQVGSEAFF
>-|TRBJ2-3|TRBD2|TRBV6-5
TGTGCCAGCAGTTACGGCGGGGGGAGGACAGATACGCAGTATTTT
CASSYGGGRTDTQYF
>-|TRBJ1-2|TRBD1|TRBV4-3
TGCGCCAGCAGCTTGGACAGGGACTATGGCTACACCTTC
CASSLDRDYGYTF
>-|TRBJ1-2|-|TRBV5-8
TGTGCCAGCAGCTTGACTTTCCTTGGAGGGGACGATGGCTACACCTTC
CASSLTFLGGDDGYTF
>-|TRBJ2-7|-|TRBV5-6
TGTGCCAGCAGCTTAGGAGACGCCACCTACGAGCAGTACTTC
CASSLGDATYEQYF
>-|TRBJ1-4|-|TRBV6-4
TGTGCCAGCAGCTACCTCAGCCACAGGAATGAAAAACTGTTTTTT
CASSYLSHRNEKLFF
>-|TRBJ2-4|-|TRBV7-2
TGTGCCAGCAGTTTTGGAGGGGAAGGCATTCAGTACTTC
CASSFGGEGIQYF
>once|TRBJ2-1|TRBD2|TRBV10-3
TGTGCCATCAGCGGGACTAGCGGGGGGTTTAATGAGCAGTTCTTC
CAISGTSGGFNEQFF
>-|TRBJ2-6|-|TRBV18
TGTGCCAGCTCACTGTACAAAAGCTCTGGGGCCAACGTCCTGACTTTC
CASSLYKSSGANVLTF
>-|TRBJ1-1|-|TRBV11-2
TGTGCCAGCAGCCCTCTAGAACAAATCGGGTTGAACACTGAAGCTTTCTTT
CASSPLEQIGLNTEAFF
>-|TRBJ2-5|-|TRBV6-5
TGTGCCAGCACGCACCGGTACCAAGAGACCCAGTACTTC
CASTHRYQETQYF
>-|TRBJ2-7|TRBD2|TRBV7-2
TGTGCCAGCAGCTTTAGCGGGCTGAGCTCCTACGAGCAGTACTTC
CASSFSGLSSYEQYF
>once|TRBJ2-1|-|TRBV5-8
TGTGCCAGCAGCTTATCGGCTAACGGGGAACGACCCTACTACAATGAGCAGTTCTTC
CASSLSANGERPYYNEQFF
>-|TRBJ2-1|-|TRBV7-9
TGTGCCAGCAGCTCCATGGGAGATTTTGGTGAGCAGTTCTTC
CASSSMGDFGEQFF
>-|TRBJ1-2|-|TRBV4-2
TGTGCCAGCAGCCAAGATCTCCGTGCCCGCGACTATGGCTACACCTTC
CASSQDLRARDYGYTF
>-|TRBJ1-2|TRBD1|TRBV19
TGTGCCAGTAGTATACTGTCTCTAGGGACAGGGAGCTATGGCTACACCTTC
CASSILSLGTGSYGYTF
>-|TRBJ2-1|TRBD2|TRBV9
TGTGCCAGCAGCCCATACGGGGGGAACAATGAGCAGTTCTTC
CASSPYGGNNEQFF
>once|TRBJ1-3|-|TRBV11-2
TGTGCCAGCAGCGCGACAGACGGAAACACCATATATTTT
CASSATDGNTIYF
>-|TRBJ1-1|TRBD1|TRBV7-9
TGTGCCAGCAGCGGCAGGGGGCCAGGGGAGAACACTGAAGCTTTCTTT
CASSGRGPGENTEAFF
>once|TRBJ2-7|-|TRBV6-6
TGTGCCAGCAGTTACCGGAGGCTCGAGCAGTACTTC
CASSYRRLEQYF
>-|TRBJ2-5|-|TRBV25-1
TGTGCCAGCAGTGAAGGGGGGAAGACCCAAGAGACCCAGTACTTC
CASSEGGKTQETQYF
>-|TRBJ1-1|-|TRBV10-3
TGTGCCATCAGTGAATCCAGCGGGTTCGCTGAAGCTTTCTTT
CAISESSGFAEAFF
>-|TRBJ1-4|TRBD1|TRBV7-9
TGTGCCAGCAGCGGACAGGGTGGTCAGGAAAAACTGTTTTTT
CASSGQGGQEKLFF
>-|TRBJ1-2|TRBD1|TRBV23-1
TGCGCCAGCACTCAACCGGGACAGGGGAACTATGGCTACACCTTC
CASTQPGQGNYGYTF
>once|TRBJ2-4|TRBD2|TRBV7-9
TGTGCCAGCAGCTTACACGGGGGGGCCGAAAACATTCAGTACTTC
CASSLHGGAENIQYF
>-|TRBJ1-1|-|TRBV5-1
TGCGCCAGCAGCTTGTCGCCAGGGAACACTGAAGCTTTCTTT
CASSLSPGNTEAFF
>-|TRBJ1-5|TRBD1|TRBV5-8
TGTGCCAGCAGCCCATCCGGGACAGGGAATCAGCCCCAGCATTTT
CASSPSGTGNQPQHF
>-|TRBJ2-5|TRBD2|TRBV4-2
TGTGCCAGCAGCCCCACACTAGCGGGGGGAGGGGAGACCCAGTACTTC
CASSPTLAGGGETQYF